The entry below gives a single TCR beta chain sequence along with its context. Antigen unknown. One end of the junction is discordant with germline, which a read error may explain. A second roughly 7 to 11 cycle PCR used barcoded and J-beta primers. Template switching added a 12-random-nucleotide identifier to every cDNA molecule. MiXCR was run by TCRdb on the 5' RACE reads, yielding one entry per CDR3 protein. Here the sample spans 730,000 or so distinct CDR3 sequences, roughly 43% being singletons. This record comes from a study of blood T cells in healthy people across ages. Overall study findings and caveats: Naive T cell percentage showed a strong correlation with TCR beta diversity.

Each donor had roughly 10 milliliters of peripheral blood drawn. Germline V gene data show CDR1 as SGDLS and CDR2 as YYNGEE. The CDR3 runs to 14 residues. Material: blood. The chain is built from TRBV9 and TRBJ2-2; D is ambiguous. This TCR was sampled from an older man in good health. The CDR3 coding sequence is TGTGCCAGCTGCGTCACTGCCAACACCGGGGAGCTGTTTTTT. It yields the protein CASCVTANTGELFF.